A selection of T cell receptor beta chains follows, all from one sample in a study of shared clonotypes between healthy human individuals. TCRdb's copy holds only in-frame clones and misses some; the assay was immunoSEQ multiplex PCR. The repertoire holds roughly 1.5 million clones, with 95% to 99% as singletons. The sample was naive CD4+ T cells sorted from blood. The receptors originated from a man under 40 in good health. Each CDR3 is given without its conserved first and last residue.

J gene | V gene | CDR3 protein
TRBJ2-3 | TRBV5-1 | ASSWTPAREFPDTQY
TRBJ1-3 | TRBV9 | ASSITGISGNTIY
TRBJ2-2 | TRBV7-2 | ASSLFDPGELF
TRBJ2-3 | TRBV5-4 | ASSRKDRGVRDTQY
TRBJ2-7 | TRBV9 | AVLERVAGEVGY
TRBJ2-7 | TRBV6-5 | ASSFDRGRNYEQY
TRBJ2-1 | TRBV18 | ASSPTVPRDFYYNEQF
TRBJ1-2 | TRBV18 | ASSPGLANYGYT
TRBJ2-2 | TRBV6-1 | ASSERAGNTGELF
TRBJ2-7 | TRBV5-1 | ASSGGTGESYEQY
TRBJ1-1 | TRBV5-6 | ASSLAVTPEAF
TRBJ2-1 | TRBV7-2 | ASRGLGSSYNEQF
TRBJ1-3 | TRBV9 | ASSNNLRRAGNTIY
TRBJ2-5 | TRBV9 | ASSVDRTQETQY
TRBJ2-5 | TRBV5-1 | ASSFGGTGETQY
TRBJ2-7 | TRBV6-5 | ASSQGLAREQY
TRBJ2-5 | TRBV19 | ASSIDSLAYEGKTQY
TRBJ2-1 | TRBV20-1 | SAGERGEQF
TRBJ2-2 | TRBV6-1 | ASSERQIANTGELF
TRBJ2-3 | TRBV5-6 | ASSSIRDREGTDTQY
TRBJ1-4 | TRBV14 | ASSQLSPGDREWEKLF
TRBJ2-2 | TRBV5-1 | ASKRVENTGELF
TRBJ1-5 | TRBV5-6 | ASSLMTGMGNQPQH
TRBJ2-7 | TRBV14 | ASSHGTGVWEQY
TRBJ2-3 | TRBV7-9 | ASSLDRGLTDTQY
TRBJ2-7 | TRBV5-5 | ASSNLLAGGPPQY
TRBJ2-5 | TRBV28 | ASSRGDTQETQY
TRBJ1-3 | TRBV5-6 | ASSFGQGTGNTIY
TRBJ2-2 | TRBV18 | ASSPGPAGTGELF
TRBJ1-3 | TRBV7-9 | ASSLGLHAAGNTIY
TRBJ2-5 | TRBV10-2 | ASSERRFAGQGMKETQY
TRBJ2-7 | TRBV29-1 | SVNPLTAPYEQY
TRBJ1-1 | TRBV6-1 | ASTVNTEAF
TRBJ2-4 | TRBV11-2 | ASSLTQGADEQNIQY
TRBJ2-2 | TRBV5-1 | ASSLEGSFRPGELF
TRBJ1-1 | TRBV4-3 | ASSQFLGRNTEAF
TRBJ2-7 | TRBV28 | ASSFPGVLFEQY
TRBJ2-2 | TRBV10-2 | ASSEVAGGLRVTGELF
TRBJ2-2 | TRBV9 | ASSVALGAGSGDGELF
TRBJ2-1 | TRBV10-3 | AISRLDRQQF
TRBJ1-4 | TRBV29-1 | SVGWGNEKLF
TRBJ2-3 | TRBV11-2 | ASSPPGPGTDTQY
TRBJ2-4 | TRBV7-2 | ASSLEQALAKNIQY
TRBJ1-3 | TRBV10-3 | ALSGGDGNTIY
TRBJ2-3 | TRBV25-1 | ASGGEGDTQY
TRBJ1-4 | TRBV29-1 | SVESDEKLF
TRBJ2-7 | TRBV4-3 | ASSQVRLADYEQY
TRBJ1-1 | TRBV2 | ASSKAMNTEAF
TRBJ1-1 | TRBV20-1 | SARGQGAF
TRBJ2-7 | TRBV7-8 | ASSPRDRGFPLRGEQY
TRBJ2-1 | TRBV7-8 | ASSLSGYYNEQF